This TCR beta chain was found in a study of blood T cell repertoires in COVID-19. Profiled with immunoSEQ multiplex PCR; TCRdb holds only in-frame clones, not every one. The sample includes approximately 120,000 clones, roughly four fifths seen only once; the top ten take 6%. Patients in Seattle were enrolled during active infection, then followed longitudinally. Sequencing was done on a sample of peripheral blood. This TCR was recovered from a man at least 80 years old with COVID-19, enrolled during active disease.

In nucleotides, the CDR3 is TGTGCCAGCAGCCAAGAAGTACGGGAGGGCCTCAGGTCAGATACGCAGTATTTT. Translation gives CASSQEVREGLRSDTQYF. The chain links TRBV4-2 to TRBJ2-3; 8 bases fit TRBD2. The CDR3 extends over 18 amino acids. Losses at the gene ends were 0 bases for V and 4 bases for J; bases not matched to a gene: 12. Germline loops: CDR1 LGHNA, CDR2 YNFKEQ.